Listed below are T cell receptor beta chains from one sample, sequenced in a study of T cell changes during pregnancy in multiple sclerosis. Generated by immunoSEQ multiplex PCR, the TCRdb table keeps only in-frame clones and is missing some. The table lists tens of thousands of clones, approximately 94% of them singletons. The specimen comprised CD4+ T cells from peripheral blood mononuclear cells, sampled after pregnancy. Source of these receptors: a female donor with multiple sclerosis, enrolled in a pregnancy study. The CDR3 runs from the conserved cysteine through the conserved F or W. Each record gives: J gene, D gene, V gene, clone size, CDR3 DNA, CDR3 protein. A D gene is named only where the DNA matches it firmly. Clone size is shown for a subset of rows, as once, few, many or a class of expanded clone.

>TRBJ1-2|-|TRBV12-1|-
TGTGCCAGCAGCTTTCATCAGGGTCACTATGGCTACACCTTC
CASSFHQGHYGYTF
>TRBJ1-1|-|TRBV4-2|few
TGTGCCAGCAGCCAAGGAGACAGTTGGGACACTGAAGCTTTCTTT
CASSQGDSWDTEAFF
>TRBJ1-3|TRBD1|TRBV7-9|once
TGTGCCAGCAGCAGCCGACAGGGAATAGGAAACACCATATATTTT
CASSSRQGIGNTIYF
>TRBJ1-5|-|TRBV6-1|-
TGTGCCAGCAGTGTTACAGGGTCGAAAGGACAGCCCCAGCATTTT
CASSVTGSKGQPQHF
>TRBJ1-2|-|TRBV6-1|-
TGTGCCAGCAACCGACCGACTTATGGCTACACCTTC
CASNRPTYGYTF
>TRBJ2-5|-|TRBV5-1|-
TGCGCCAGCAGCCCAACACAGGGAATGGAAGAGACCCAGTACTTC
CASSPTQGMEETQYF
>TRBJ2-7|TRBD1|TRBV19|-
TGTGCCAGTAGTACTGACAGGGGACGGACCTACGAGCAGTACTTC
CASSTDRGRTYEQYF
>TRBJ2-2|TRBD2|TRBV5-6|-
TGTGCCAGCGTGCGGGGGGATAGCGGGGAGCTGTTTTTT
CASVRGDSGELFF
>TRBJ2-3|TRBD1|TRBV6-1|-
TGTGCCAGCATGGGACAGGGGACAGATACGCAGTATTTT
CASMGQGTDTQYF
>TRBJ1-6|-|TRBV6-1|-
TGTGCCAGCAGTGAAGGGAGAGCTTATAATTCACCCCTCCACTTT
CASSEGRAYNSPLHF
>TRBJ1-2|TRBD1|TRBV6-6|-
TGTGCCAGCAGTCAACCTCGGGACAGACCTAACTATGGCTACACCTTC
CASSQPRDRPNYGYTF
>TRBJ1-1|-|TRBV18|-
TGTGCCAGCTCACCATCGTCTTTCCCTGAAGCTTTCTTT
CASSPSSFPEAFF
>TRBJ1-1|-|TRBV5-4|once
TGTGCCAGCAGCACGGGTGGGGGGGGGATGAACACTGAAGCTTTCTTT
CASSTGGGGMNTEAFF
>TRBJ1-6|TRBD1|TRBV14|-
TGTGCCAGCAGCCAAGGAAACAGGGGGAATTCACCCCTCCACTTT
CASSQGNRGNSPLHF
>TRBJ1-2|TRBD1|TRBV13|-
TGTGCCAGCAGCGTATCCGGGACAGGGGATCTTGGTGGCTACACCTTC
CASSVSGTGDLGGYTF
>TRBJ1-6|-|TRBV7-8|once
TGTGCCAGCAGCTTTATAGCTTTGCCCCGATCCTATAATTCACCCCTCCACTTT
CASSFIALPRSYNSPLHF
>TRBJ1-4|TRBD1|TRBV5-1|-
TGCGCCAGCAGGGGGGACAGGTCCAATGAAAAACTGTTTTTT
CASRGDRSNEKLFF
>TRBJ1-1|-|TRBV6-1|-
TGTGCCAGCAGTATCGAACTCGTGAACACTGAAGCTTTCTTT
CASSIELVNTEAFF
>TRBJ1-6|-|TRBV7-9|-
TGTGCCAGCAGCTTGGGAGACAGGAGCTCCTATAATTCACCCCTCCACTTT
CASSLGDRSSYNSPLHF
>TRBJ1-1|TRBD1|TRBV6-5|-
TGTGCCAGCAGTCGGACAGGCCAGAACACTGAAGCTTTCTTT
CASSRTGQNTEAFF
>TRBJ2-1|TRBD2|TRBV9|-
TGTGCCAGCAGCGCCGGGGGACTAGCGGGGGTCTGGAGTGAGCAGTTCTTC
CASSAGGLAGVWSEQFF
>TRBJ1-4|-|TRBV11-2|-
TGTGCCAGCAGCTCTCAGGGGTTTAGTGAAAAACTGTTTTTT
CASSSQGFSEKLFF
>TRBJ2-1|-|TRBV28|-
TGTGCCAGCAGTAGCAGGACAAGACCCAACAATGAGCAGTTCTTC
CASSSRTRPNNEQFF
>TRBJ2-2|-|TRBV7-9|-
TGTGCCAGCAGCTTGTCAACAGGGCTGCACACCGGGGAGCTGTTTTTT
CASSLSTGLHTGELFF
>TRBJ2-7|-|TRBV14|-
TGTGCCAGCAGCCTCCTTAGCAGGGGGGATTACGAGCAGTACTTC
CASSLLSRGDYEQYF
>TRBJ2-3|-|TRBV9|once
TGTGCCAGCAGCGGCCACGGGGGTGGGGACACAGATACGCAGTATTTT
CASSGHGGGDTDTQYF
>TRBJ1-5|TRBD1|TRBV5-6|-
TGTGCCAGCAGCACAAACAGGGGAAGGAGCAATCAGCCCCAGCATTTT
CASSTNRGRSNQPQHF
>TRBJ2-4|-|TRBV19|-
TGTGCCAGTAGTCAAGGGGGAAGAGCCAAAAACATTCAGTACTTC
CASSQGGRAKNIQYF
>TRBJ2-6|TRBD1|TRBV6-1|-
TGTGCCAGCAGTGAAAGACCGGGACAGGGGTTGGGGGCCAACGTCCTGACTTTC
CASSERPGQGLGANVLTF
>TRBJ2-4|TRBD1|TRBV14|-
TGTGCCAGCAGCCAGCACAGGGGGCCCAAAAACATTCAGTACTTC
CASSQHRGPKNIQYF
>TRBJ1-4|-|TRBV6-6|-
TGTGCCAGCAGTTACTCCGGTGAAAAACTGTTTTTT
CASSYSGEKLFF
>TRBJ1-1|TRBD1|TRBV5-1|-
TGCGCCAGCAGCGAACCTTACACGACAGGGACCAACACTGAAGCTTTCTTT
CASSEPYTTGTNTEAFF
>TRBJ1-3|-|TRBV18|-
TGTGCCAGCTCACCAGCGAGTGGTGTTTCTGGAAACACCATATATTTT
CASSPASGVSGNTIYF
>TRBJ2-3|TRBD1|TRBV27|-
TGTGCCAGCAGTTTTGATGGCCGGTGGGGGACAGCTGGCACAGATACGCAGTATTTT
CASSFDGRWGTAGTDTQYF
>TRBJ1-2|-|TRBV9|once
TGTGCCAGCAGCGTAGCTACGGTCGGGGGCTATGGCTACACCTTC
CASSVATVGGYGYTF
>TRBJ1-1|-|TRBV5-1|-
TGCGCCAGCAGCTCGGACAGTTGGACTGAAGCTTTCTTT
CASSSDSWTEAFF
>TRBJ2-7|TRBD1|TRBV29-1|-
TGCAGCGCCAGATTAGGACAGGGCTACGAGCAGTACTTC
CSARLGQGYEQYF
>TRBJ2-2|TRBD1|TRBV5-1|-
TGCGCCAGCAGCTTGCCGGGACAGGGGAACACCGGGGAGCTGTTTTTT
CASSLPGQGNTGELFF
>TRBJ2-7|-|TRBV19|-
TGTGCCAGTATCGCCTACGAGCAGTACTTC
CASIAYEQYF
>TRBJ2-3|-|TRBV6-1|-
TGTGCCAGCAGCCTGGGCAGGGGGGCTCCAGATACGCAGTATTTT
CASSLGRGAPDTQYF
>TRBJ2-2|TRBD1|TRBV6-6|-
TGTGCCAGCAGTTCTTCAGACAGGGCTGGCACCGGGGAGCTGTTTTTT
CASSSSDRAGTGELFF
>TRBJ1-4|-|TRBV5-8|-
TGTGCCAGCAGCCGACACTCAGAGGGTACGAATGAAAAACTGTTTTTT
CASSRHSEGTNEKLFF
>TRBJ1-2|TRBD1|TRBV6-6|-
TGTGCCAGCACGGGACAGGGCGAAGGCTACACCTTC
CASTGQGEGYTF
>TRBJ1-6|-|TRBV10-3|-
TGTGCCATCAGATCGACACTAGATTCACCCCTCCACTTT
CAIRSTLDSPLHF
>TRBJ2-1|TRBD2|TRBV4-1|few
TGCGCCAGCAGCCAACCGCTTGGGGGGGATGAGCAGTTCTTC
CASSQPLGGDEQFF
>TRBJ2-1|-|TRBV11-2|-
TGTGCCAGCAGCCGCGACAGGAATGAGCAGTTCTTC
CASSRDRNEQFF
>TRBJ2-3|TRBD2|TRBV18|-
TGTGCCAGCTCACCAGTAGGAGCGGGGGTTTCCGATACGCAGTATTTT
CASSPVGAGVSDTQYF
>TRBJ1-5|TRBD1|TRBV4-1|-
TGCGCCAGCAGCCAAGTATGGGACAGGGGCAACAGTCAGCCCCAGCATTTT
CASSQVWDRGNSQPQHF
>TRBJ2-1|-|TRBV15|-
TGTGCCACCAGCAGAGATCCCGGGGGGCCCTACAATGAGCAGTTCTTC
CATSRDPGGPYNEQFF
>TRBJ1-1|-|TRBV6-1|-
TGTGCCAGCAGCTTAATCAGGGGCAGCGCAACTGAAGCTTTCTTT
CASSLIRGSATEAFF
>TRBJ2-2|-|TRBV19|-
TGTGCCAGTCTAATGCGCGGAGCTAACACCGGGGAGCTGTTTTTT
CASLMRGANTGELFF
>TRBJ2-7|-|TRBV15|medium-sized
TGTGCCACCAGCAGAGACAGCTACGAGCAGTACTTC
CATSRDSYEQYF
>TRBJ1-2|-|TRBV21-1|-
TGTGCCAGCAGCAAAGGGGGGGGTGACTATGGCTACACCTTC
CASSKGGGDYGYTF
>TRBJ1-5|TRBD1|TRBV5-1|-
TGCGCCAGCAGCTTGTCAGGGGGTAATCAGCCCCAGCATTTT
CASSLSGGNQPQHF
>TRBJ2-7|TRBD2|TRBV11-2|few
TGTGCCAGCAGCTTAGTGGCGGGGGGGAGGTACGAGCAGTACTTC
CASSLVAGGRYEQYF
>TRBJ2-7|TRBD1|TRBV2|once
TGTGCCAGCAGGAGAGGGACAGGTGCAAGCTACGAGCAGTACTTC
CASRRGTGASYEQYF
>TRBJ2-3|-|TRBV19|-
TGTGCCAGTAGTGGCGACATCTTTTTCACAGATACGCAGTATTTT
CASSGDIFFTDTQYF